Below, one T cell receptor (beta chain) is given with its context. Its antigen is undetermined. The data belong to a study of OX40 agonist ivuxolimab in advanced cancers. Study-level points and caveats: Average numbers of expanded clones were greater in CD8+ T cells than in CD4+. Circulating CD4+ and CD8+ T cells showed clonal expansion by week 6 at 0.1 to 3.0 mg/kg.

Measured with immunoSEQ multiplex PCR; TCRdb has only the in-frame clones, and not every one. The repertoire holds tens of thousands of clones, with around four fifths as singletons. V dropped 5 bases and J dropped 2; count of bases not matched to a gene: 3. The germline gives CDR1 GTSNPN, CDR2 SVGIG (reference sequence). The CDR3 has 13 amino acids. This sequence originates from an adult with an advanced solid tumor such as melanoma, head and neck, liver or kidney cancer. The specimen comprised CD4+ or CD8+ T cells sorted from blood, sampled in a trial of the OX40 agonist ivuxolimab. The V call is TRBV30, the J call TRBJ1-3, with 7 positions matching TRBD1. The CDR3 nucleotides are TGTGCCTGGGGGGGACAGCCTGGAAACACCATATATTTT. Its protein product is CAWGGQPGNTIYF. The full variable domain, in which reference TRBV30 and TRBJ1-3 provide the parts outside the CDR3, is SQTIHQWPATLVQPVGSPLSLECTVEGTSNPNLYWYRQAAGRGLQLLFYSVGIGQISSEVPQNLSASRPQDRQFILSSKKLLLSDSGFYLCAWGGQPGNTIYFGEGSWLTVV.